The entry that follows covers one TCR beta chain sequence. Which antigen it targets is not known. No much larger clonotype is one base removed from it; base qualities were not supplied. The record originates from a study of CD8 T cells in Susac syndrome (dated by TCRdb to the late 2010s). Broadly, across the study: Among the sequenced Susac syndrome patients, five or six had clinically active disease and roughly 8 were in clinical remission. At blood withdrawal, Susac syndrome patients were either therapy-naive, taking corticosteroids (in some cases with IVIg as well), or taking IVIg alone. Whether CD8+ T cell activation and differentiation in Susac syndrome was antigen driven was tested using repertoire sequencing.

Peripheral blood CD8+ and CD4+ T cells from healthy donors, Susac syndrome patients and multiple sclerosis patients were profiled using high-throughput TCR beta sequencing. The Susac syndrome patients fulfilled recently defined diagnostic criteria for definite or probable disease. Bulk CD8+ and CD4+ T cells were purified by magnetic negative isolation, whereas CD8+ TEMRA cells were enriched by FACS. Blood was collected in EDTA tubes and processed within 24 hours, with PBMCs isolated through density gradient centrifugation. PBMCs intended for TCR sequencing were cryopreserved in liquid nitrogen and thawed later in a water bath at 37 degrees C. Purity of sorted or isolated CD4+, CD8+ and CD8+ TEMRA cells was at least 90%. RNA was extracted with the RNeasy kit and roughly 0.45 to 1 ug was reverse transcribed using random hexamers. The immunoSEQ multiplex PCR assay, covering 54 Vbeta and 13 Jbeta segments, was used to amplify TCR beta CDR3 regions. Bias from PCR amplification was corrected by using a synthetic template baseline for primer optimization and for computational correction. The authors' analysis ran thus. Only productive sequences were kept, with reads annotated to V, D and J genes according to IMGT and analyzed in immunoSEQ Analyzer. To calculate clonality, Shannon entropy was normalized by log2 of the number of productive unique sequences and then subtracted from one. For each patient and control, public and private clones were evaluated within the 100 most prevalent clones. A clone was defined as Susac-specific if it was absent from the healthy and MS cohorts, from over 1,000 published viral clones and from other ImmuneACCESS disease sequences. TCRdb trimmed the raw reads at Q25, called clones with MiXCR and kept productive beta chains. One record per CDR3 amino acid sequence lists the most common genes and DNA. The V and J calls shown here were made by TCRdb, not taken from the authors' results. Here the sample has about 240,000 distinct CDR3 sequences; 95% to 97% occur a single time. The top ten hold roughly 0.1% of the sample.

The CDR3 holds 11 amino acids from the cysteine to the phenylalanine. The entry retains the CDR3 DNA only, 33 bases that are in frame from base 1. Reading the germline V gene gives CDR1 SQVTM and CDR2 ANQGSEA. V drops 7 bases and J drops 7 bases, leaving 13 bases in between. The study at large found these results: The number of individuals in the TCR sequencing and HLA analysis was acknowledged as relatively small. In patients with Susac syndrome, the CD4+ T cell repertoire showed no detectable clonal expansion.

The origin of this receptor is a human donor with Susac syndrome. Sequenced material: CD4+ T cells from PBMCs. The chain is made from TRBV29-1 and TRBJ1-2; the D gene lacks a confident call. The sequenced DNA: TGCAGCGCTGAGGGATCCTCTGGCTACACCTTC. This gives the protein CSAEGSSGYTF.